These 18 T cell receptor beta chains came from one sample sequenced in a study of Ad26.COV2.S vaccination and SARS-CoV-2 variants. Specified treatment: around 19 received Ad26.COV2.S at low or high dose, single or two shots; 5 received placebo; per-sample allocation not given. Collection of the samples took place on day 63 after the first injection of vaccine or placebo. Produced via immunoSEQ multiplex PCR; TCRdb's table is partial and in-frame only. Of roughly 680,000 clones in the sample, about 89% are singletons; the top ten hold 1.5%. The source was peripheral blood, collected in a trial of Ad26.COV2.S vaccine versus placebo. The receptors stem from a person between 18 and 60 years old who received the Ad26.COV2.S COVID-19 vaccine or a placebo.

In this sample, this clone turned up once. J is TRBJ1-1 and V is TRBV5-1; possibly TRBD1 for D (5 bases). The length of the CDR3 is 14 residues. Germline V gene data show CDR1 as SGHRS and CDR2 as YFSETQ. The V gene lost 5 bases and the J gene lost 1 base, with 12 bases spanning the gap. The CDR3 reads CASSPREANTEAFF. The CDR3 region has the DNA TGCGCCAGCAGTCCCAGGGAAGCGAACACTGAAGCTTTCTTT. Looking up the rest from reference TRBV5-1 and TRBJ1-1 gives the full variable domain: KAGVTQTPRYLIKTRGQQVTLSCSPISGHRSVSWYQQTPGQGLQFLFEYFSETQRNKGNFPGRFSGRQFSNSRSEMNVSTLELGDSALYLCASSPREANTEAFFGQGTRLTVV.

Many counts were recorded for this clone. This rearrangement joins TRBV24-1 to TRBJ1-5; D not certain. CDR3 length: 18 amino acids. The V gene lost 5 bases and the J gene lost 0 bases, with 19 bases spanning the gap. CDR1 and CDR2 (germline): KGHDR, SFDVKD. Written as DNA, the CDR3 is TGTGCCACCAGTGTCGCCCCGTGCAGGAAATATAGCAATCAGCCCCAGCATTTT. Its translation: CATSVAPCRKYSNQPQHF.

The chain recombines TRBV7-2 with TRBJ2-5; 10 bases agree with TRBD2. V was pared by 5 bases and J by 5 bases, with 5 bases of the junction left unmatched. The CDR3 loop spans 14 amino acids. CDR1 and CDR2 (germline): SGHTA, FQGNSA. The CDR3 loop is CASSRGLAPETQYF. The CDR3 DNA reads TGTGCCAGCAGCAGGGGACTAGCGCCGGAGACCCAGTACTTC.

V gene TRBV6-4 combines with J gene TRBJ2-7; possibly TRBD2 for D (5 bases). CDR1 is MRHNA and CDR2 is SNTAGT in the germline V gene. The germline V and J ends were trimmed by 3 bases and 1 base, with 10 bases remaining between them. CDR3 length: 14 residues. This CDR3 reads CASSESPGSYEQYF. The CDR3 DNA reads TGTGCCAGCAGTGAGTCTCCGGGATCCTACGAGCAGTACTTC.

This sequence joins TRBV27 and TRBJ1-1; TRBD1 is a possible D gene (5 bases). The CDR3 contains 17 residues. V lost 4 bases, J lost 10 bases, and 28 bases lay in between. Germline CDR1 is MNHEY and CDR2 is SMNVEV (reference sequence). The CDR3 DNA is TGTGCCAGCAGTTCTATCCCAGGTACCGGGACCGCGGGGGGAGCTTTCTTT. This translates into CASSSIPGTGTAGGAFF.

V gene TRBV29-1 combines with J gene TRBJ1-1; no reliable D call. Germline CDR1 reads SQVTM; CDR2 reads ANQGSEA. The ends were cut back, 4 bases at V and 0 bases at J, with 6 bases in the middle. This CDR3 contains 12 residues. The chain's CDR3 is CSVVGVNTEAFF. The CDR3 coding sequence is TGCAGCGTTGTAGGAGTGAACACTGAAGCTTTCTTT.

J is TRBJ1-1 and V is TRBV18; the D is unclear. Germline CDR1 is KGHSH and CDR2 is LQKENI. The length of the CDR3 is 15 residues. Trimming removed 2 bases from V and 1 base from J, with 11 bases in between. In nucleotides, the CDR3 is TGTGCCAGCTCACCAGACATTGCCCAGAACACTGAAGCTTTCTTT. Residues: CASSPDIAQNTEAFF.

The rearrangement uses TRBV14 and TRBJ1-5, with D perhaps matching TRBD1 (6 bases). This CDR3 contains 15 residues. Trimming cost V 0 bases and J 7 bases, with 13 bases left between them. Germline V gene sequence: CDR1 SGHDN, CDR2 FVKESK. CDR3: CASSQDRGLVQPQHF. For the CDR3, the DNA is TGTGCCAGCAGCCAAGATCGGGGGCTGGTCCAGCCCCAGCATTTT.

The chain recombines TRBV6-2 or TRBV6-3 with TRBJ2-7, with D possibly being TRBD1 (6 bases). The CDR3 is 14 amino acids. Between the trimmed V and J ends, which lost 6 bases and 2 bases, there was a span of 14 bases. CDR1 is MNHEY, CDR2 SVGEGT, per germline. The CDR3 DNA reads as TGTGCCAGCAGCTATCAGGGACAACCCTACGAGCAGTACTTC. It codes for CASSYQGQPYEQYF.

The chain combines TRBV7-7 with TRBJ2-2; 9 bases are shared with TRBD1. CDR1 and CDR2 from the germline V gene are SSHAT and FNYEAQ (reference sequence). After removal of 10 bases from V and 4 bases from J, the junction contained 7 bases not matched to a gene. The CDR3 is 14 amino acids. CDR3 sequence: CATRAGQGTGELFF. The CDR3, as DNA: TGTGCCACGAGGGCGGGACAGGGCACCGGGGAGCTGTTTTTT.

The V call is TRBV3-1 (or the pseudogene TRBV3-2), the J call TRBJ2-1, with 7 bases identical to TRBD2. Germline CDR1 reads LGHDT; CDR2 reads YNNKEL (reference sequence). Germline trimming cut 6 bases from V and 3 bases from J; bases unmatched to any gene: 5. The CDR3 runs 14 residues. CDR3 protein: CASRTGTNYNEQFF. The CDR3 region has the DNA TGTGCCAGCAGGACCGGGACTAACTACAATGAGCAGTTCTTC.

The DNA for the CDR3 is TGTGCCAGTAGGCGGGGCGGGAGCACTGAAGCTTTCTTT. This sequence encodes CASRRGGSTEAFF. The J gene is TRBJ1-1, the V gene TRBV12-3 or TRBV12-4; D might be TRBD1 (5 bases). This CDR3 has 13 residues. The V end was cut by 9 bases, the J end by 4 bases, with 15 bases between.

This chain joins TRBV3-1 (or the pseudogene TRBV3-2) and TRBJ2-5, with D uncertain. V was cut by 8 bases and J by 4 bases, with 5 bases left in between. Germline V gives CDR1 LGHDT, CDR2 YNNKEL (reference sequence). CDR3 size: 10 residues. The CDR3 nucleotides read TGTGCCAGCCAACGAGAGACCCAGTACTTC. Encoded protein: CASQRETQYF.

This chain links TRBV6-1 with TRBJ2-1, with unresolved D. Germline CDR1 and CDR2: MNHNS and SASEGT. This CDR3 has 17 amino acids. The V end was cut by 4 bases, the J end by 0 bases, with 16 bases between. The CDR3 here is CASSGPGPSSSYNEQFF. CDR3 coding DNA: TGTGCCAGCAGTGGCCCCGGGCCTTCGAGCTCCTACAATGAGCAGTTCTTC.

In this sample, this clone turned up a few times. Other DNA sequences of this sample code for an identical CDR3. This chain connects TRBV19 to TRBJ2-2, with a tentative D call TRBD1 (6 bases). CDR1 and CDR2 (germline): LNHDA, SQIVND (reference sequence). Trimming left V 7 bases short and J 2 bases short, with 11 bases between. The CDR3 runs 14 residues. CDR3 nucleotide sequence: TGTGCCAGTACCCCGGACAGAAACACCGGGGAGCTGTTTTTT. Amino acid sequence: CASTPDRNTGELFF. Full variable domain (rest looked up from reference TRBV19 and TRBJ2-2): DGGITQSPKYLFRKEGQNVTLSCEQNLNHDAMYWYRQDPGQGLRLIYYSQIVNDFQKGDIAEGYSVSREKKESFPLTVTSAQKNPTAFYLCASTPDRNTGELFFGEGSRLTVL.

A remark on this clone: At the DNA level, this CDR3 is encoded by other sequences in the same sample as well. The V call is TRBV7-6, the J call TRBJ1-3; D might be TRBD1 (5 bases). V lost 5 bases, J lost 0 bases, and 8 bases lay in between. This CDR3 contains 14 residues. CDR1 is SGHVS and CDR2 is FNYEAQ in the germline V gene. The CDR3 reads CASSPGSSGNTIYF. The CDR3, as DNA: TGTGCCAGCAGCCCAGGGTCCTCTGGAAACACCATATATTTT. The full variable domain, its missing parts supplied by reference TRBV7-6 and TRBJ1-3, is GAGVSQSPRYKVTKRGQDVALRCDPISGHVSLYWYRQALGQGPEFLTYFNYEAQQDKSGLPNDRFSAERPEGSISTLTIQRTEQRDSAMYRCASSPGSSGNTIYFGEGSWLTVV.

V is TRBV18 and J is TRBJ1-4; TRBD1 is a possible D gene (6 bases). Germline values: CDR1 KGHSH, CDR2 LQKENI. The ends were cut back, 4 bases at V and 8 bases at J, with 17 bases in the middle. The CDR3 runs 15 residues. CDR3 nucleotide sequence: TGTGCCAGCTCACTGTCACAGGGAATCCGGGAAAAACTGTTTTTT. It encodes CASSLSQGIREKLFF.

This chain uses TRBV7-6 with TRBJ2-7; TRBD2 matches 11 bases. Germline CDR1 and CDR2: SGHVS and FNYEAQ. This CDR3 contains 14 residues. Trimming removed 5 bases from V and 6 bases from J; junction bases left unmatched: 6. The CDR3 bases are TGTGCCAGCAGCGTGACTAGCGGGACGTCCGAGCAGTACTTC. Its translation: CASSVTSGTSEQYF.